This T cell receptor (beta chain) was sequenced for a study of cytomegalovirus exposure and HLA in healthy donors. Study-level findings and limits: Prior analysis indicated that the majority of TCR beta V segments exhibited productivity approximately 90% or approximately 30% of the time.

Points on this clone: Its target is not known.

Primers included in the PCR were 60 Vbeta and 13 Jbeta primers. Measured with immunoSEQ multiplex PCR; TCRdb has only the in-frame clones, and not every one. In total, the table holds 190,000 or so clones. The CDR3 spans 14 residues. Germline CDR1 is SQVTM and CDR2 is ANQGSEA. Trimming at V came to 4 bases and at J to 4 bases, leaving 7 bases not matched to a gene. The sequenced material came from PBMCs. This rearrangement joins TRBV29-1 to TRBJ2-3; 8 nucleotides align to TRBD1. This receptor was obtained from a boy younger than 18 in good health and CMV-seronegative. CDR3 region: CSVGQGARADTQYF. The CDR3 nucleotides read TGCAGCGTTGGGCAGGGGGCGAGGGCAGATACGCAGTATTTT.